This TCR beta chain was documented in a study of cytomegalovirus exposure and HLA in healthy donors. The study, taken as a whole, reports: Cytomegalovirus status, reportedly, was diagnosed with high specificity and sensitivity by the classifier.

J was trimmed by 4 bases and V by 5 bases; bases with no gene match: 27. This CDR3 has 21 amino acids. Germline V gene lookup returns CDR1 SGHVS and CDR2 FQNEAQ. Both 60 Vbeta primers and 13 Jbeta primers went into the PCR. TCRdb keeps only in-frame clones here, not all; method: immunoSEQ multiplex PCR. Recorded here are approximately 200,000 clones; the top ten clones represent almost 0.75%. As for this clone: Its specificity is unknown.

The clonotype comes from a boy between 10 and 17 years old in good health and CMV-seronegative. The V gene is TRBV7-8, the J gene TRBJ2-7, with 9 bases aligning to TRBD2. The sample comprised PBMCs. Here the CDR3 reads CASSDPHKPQGAGGESYEQYF. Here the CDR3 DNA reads TGTGCCAGCAGCGACCCACATAAACCCCAGGGCGCGGGGGGGGAATCTTACGAGCAGTACTTC.